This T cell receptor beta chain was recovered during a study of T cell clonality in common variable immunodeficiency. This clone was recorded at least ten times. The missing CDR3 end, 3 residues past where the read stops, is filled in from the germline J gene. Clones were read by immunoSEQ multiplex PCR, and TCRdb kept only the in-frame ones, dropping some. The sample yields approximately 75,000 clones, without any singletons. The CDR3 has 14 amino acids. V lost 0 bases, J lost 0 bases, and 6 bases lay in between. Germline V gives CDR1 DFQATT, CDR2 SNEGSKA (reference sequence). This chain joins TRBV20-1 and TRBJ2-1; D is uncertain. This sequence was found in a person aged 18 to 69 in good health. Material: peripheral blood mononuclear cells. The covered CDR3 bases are TGCAGTGCTAGAGACCCAGGCTCCTACAATGAG. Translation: CSARDPGSYNE. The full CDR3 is CSARDPGSYNEQFF.